This TCR beta chain derives from a study of shared clonotypes between healthy human individuals. Overall study context: Donors consisted of a couple of women and a few men between 18 and 49. CD4 naive and CD4 memory each took three plates per donor, while CD8 naive took two and CD8 memory one. Notes on the study in general: Naive subsets typically showed greater estimated richness than memory subsets. Among donors, sharing of clonotypes was expected to be affected by sequencing depth.

Naive-designated CD8 cells lacked CD45RO, were positively enriched for CCR7, and omitted terminally differentiated effector memory CD45RA+ cells. This CDR3 comprises 13 residues. V lost 2 bases and J 2 bases, leaving 7 bases between the germline ends. The germline gives CDR1 MNHEY, CDR2 SVGAGI. Details on this clone: What it binds is not known.

Some clones are missing from TCRdb's copy, which holds only in-frame ones; the method was immunoSEQ multiplex PCR. The data show 1.5 million to 2.5 million clones, about 95% seen once. The sequenced sample consisted of naive CD8+ T cells sorted from blood. The chain links TRBV6-5 to TRBJ2-7; D is uncertain. This TCR was sampled from a man younger than 35 in good health. This chain's CDR3 is CASSYRLAYEQYF. In DNA form, the CDR3 reads TGTGCCAGCAGTTACCGCCTAGCCTACGAGCAGTACTTC.